These 10 T cell receptor beta chains share one sample of origin, sequenced in a study of shared clonotypes between healthy human individuals (dated by TCRdb to about 2020). The library was produced with the immunoSEQ multiplex PCR assay. TCRdb limited this immuneACCESS table to in-frame rearrangements with V and J called. A share of clones is missing; checked studies link under half to unresolved V genes, and the rest is unexplained. In this sample the table shows nearly 600,000 clones, just under 97% of which occur a single time. The ten largest clones take up 0.11% of the sample. CD8 naive samples consisted of CD45RO-negative cells that were positively selected for CCR7, yielding a CD45RA+CCR7+ population without TemRA cells. The sequenced material came from naive CD8+ T cells sorted from blood. Read against the paper, the sample's cell subset or site label means: CD45RA+CCR7+. The receptor set was obtained from a woman in her 30s in good health.

The genes are TRBV13 and TRBJ2-3, with TRBD1 matching over 8 bases. After removal of 1 base from V and 3 bases from J, the junction contained 3 bases not matched to a gene. The CDR3 extends over 15 amino acids. CDR1 and CDR2 from the germline V gene are PRHDT and FYEKMQ (reference sequence). CDR3 region: CASSLDRGETDTQYF. In DNA form, the CDR3 reads TGTGCCAGCAGCTTAGACAGGGGGGAAACAGATACGCAGTATTTT. Together with reference TRBV13 and TRBJ2-3, the CDR3 gives the full variable domain: AAGVIQSPRHLIKEKRETATLKCYPIPRHDTVYWYQQGPGQDPQFLISFYEKMQSDKGSIPDRFSAQQFSDYHSELNMSSLELGDSALYFCASSLDRGETDTQYFGPGTRLTVL.

Notes on this clone: The sample carries other DNA sequences with the same CDR3. CDR3 protein: CASSLFGGGETQYF. The CDR3 coding sequence is TGTGCCAGCAGTTTATTCGGGGGAGGAGAGACCCAGTACTTC. This chain links TRBV27 with TRBJ2-5; D may be TRBD2 (6 bases). Germline values: CDR1 MNHEY, CDR2 SMNVEV (reference sequence). The V and J ends lost 1 base and 4 bases respectively, with 10 bases between them. The CDR3 runs to 14 residues.

V and J are TRBV4-1 and TRBJ2-2; the D is unclear. V gave up 2 bases and J gave up 4 bases, with 8 bases separating them. CDR1 MGHRA and CDR2 YSYEKL come from the germline V gene. The CDR3 sequence is 14 residues long. Written as DNA, the CDR3 is TGCGCCAGCAGCCAAAGGTTTGTCACCGGGGAGCTGTTTTTT. It yields the protein CASSQRFVTGELFF.

V is TRBV5-1 and J is TRBJ2-3; D call uncertain. Trimming left V 7 bases short and J 4 bases short, with 7 bases between. CDR3 length equals 11 residues. The germline gives CDR1 SGHRS, CDR2 YFSETQ. The CDR3 reads CASGVADTQYF. For the CDR3, the DNA is TGCGCCAGCGGGGTGGCAGATACGCAGTATTTT. The whole variable domain, remainder taken from reference TRBV5-1 and TRBJ2-3, is KAGVTQTPRYLIKTRGQQVTLSCSPISGHRSVSWYQQTPGQGLQFLFEYFSETQRNKGNFPGRFSGRQFSNSRSEMNVSTLELGDSALYLCASGVADTQYFGPGTRLTVL.

V gene TRBV6-5 combines with J gene TRBJ1-5; D is perhaps TRBD1 (5 bases). Trimming stripped 6 bases from V and 5 bases from J, with 17 bases between. In germline, CDR1 is MNHEY, CDR2 SVGAGI. This CDR3 region has 15 residues. CDR3: CASSEGLGADQPQHF. In DNA, the CDR3 is TGTGCCAGCAGCGAGGGGTTAGGGGCCGATCAGCCCCAGCATTTT.

V is TRBV7-9 and J is TRBJ1-5; 8 positions agree with TRBD1. Germline trimming cut 3 bases from V and 9 bases from J; bases unmatched to any gene: 4. The V gene's germline CDR1 is SEHNR and CDR2 FQNEAQ (reference sequence). The CDR3 runs 13 residues. The CDR3 bases are TGTGCCAGCAGCTTTACAGGGGGTAGGCCCCAGCATTTT. This gives the protein CASSFTGGRPQHF. The full variable domain, in which reference TRBV7-9 and TRBJ1-5 provide the parts outside the CDR3, is DTGVSQNPRHKITKRGQNVTFRCDPISEHNRLYWYRQTLGQGPEFLTYFQNEAQLEKSRLLSDRFSAERPKGSFSTLEIQRTEQGDSAMYLCASSFTGGRPQHFGDGTRLSIL.

The chain uses TRBV28 and TRBJ2-7; D is possibly TRBD1 (5 bases). V was shortened by 10 bases and J by 1 base, with 17 bases between the two germline ends. Germline assignment: CDR1 MDHEN and CDR2 SYDVKM. The length of the CDR3 is 14 residues. CDR3 protein: CAIPQPGLSYEQYF. For the CDR3, the DNA is TGTGCCATCCCCCAACCAGGGCTATCCTACGAGCAGTACTTC.

This sequence joins TRBV7-9 and TRBJ2-7; a possible D gene is TRBD2 (5 bases). Trimming took off 4 bases at V and 4 bases at J, with 20 bases between the two ends. This CDR3 is built from 16 residues. CDR1 is SEHNR and CDR2 is FQNEAQ in the germline V gene (reference sequence). The CDR3 loop is CASSSHFSEQSYEQYF. The CDR3 DNA is TGTGCCAGCAGCTCGCATTTTAGCGAGCAAAGTTACGAGCAGTACTTC.

The rearrangement uses TRBV15 and TRBJ2-1, with 10 bases aligning to TRBD1. This CDR3 region has 16 residues. CDR1 is LNHNV and CDR2 is YYDKDF in the germline V gene (reference sequence). V lost 1 base, J lost 7 bases, and 7 bases stayed unmatched. As DNA, the CDR3 is TGTGCCACCAGCAGAGTAACGGGACAGGGGTGGAATGAGCAGTTCTTC. It codes for CATSRVTGQGWNEQFF.

The chain combines TRBV27 with TRBJ2-2; D unresolved. This CDR3 has 14 residues. The germline V gene encodes CDR1 MNHEY and CDR2 SMNVEV (reference sequence). V lost 4 bases and J lost 2, with 8 bases in between. CDR3 bases: TGTGCCAGCAGTTATTGGACCAACACCGGGGAGCTGTTTTTT. Its translation is CASSYWTNTGELFF.